This is a list of T cell receptor beta chains from one sample in a study of technical replicates of blood from a few donors. Using immunoSEQ multiplex PCR, the repertoire was profiled, and TCRdb retains in-frame clones only, with some absent. The sample lists about 83,000 clones; around nine tenths were seen once. The sequenced sample was T cells isolated from PBMCs. These TCRs come from a human donor in good health. CDR3s leave out the opening cysteine and the closing phenylalanine or tryptophan. The order of the fields is CDR3 length, V gene, D gene, CDR3 protein. The D gene is left open where the match is weak.

>12|TRBV27|.
ASSSEGGFGELF
>15|TRBV11-3|.
ASSRLFGNQKSYEQY
>13|TRBV5-7|TRBD1
ASSRGQGIGETQY
>12|TRBV7-6|TRBD2
ASSLGGLAGEQF
>12|TRBV5-1|TRBD1
ASSTGTGGHGYT
>12|TRBV7-3|TRBD1
ASSRDRGNEKLF
>10|TRBV5-1|.
ASNFNQETQY
>14|TRBV7-7|.
ASSLGTTGTPNEQF
>11|TRBV27|.
ASSTGNRYEQY
>10|TRBV5-1|.
ASSLALETQY
>12|TRBV6-1|TRBD1
ASSPGQGWEKLF
>16|TRBV4-1|TRBD1
ASSQGEAGGAGANVLT
>11|TRBV6-5|.
ASRTEPNEKLF
>13|TRBV6-1|TRBD1
ASIVSGTGVYEQF
>11|TRBV28|.
ASGLVVRETQY
>14|TRBV7-9|.
ASSLKYPVGAYGYT
>14|TRBV9|TRBD1
ASSVRHQGAVGELF
>11|TRBV5-1|.
ASSWTETDTQY